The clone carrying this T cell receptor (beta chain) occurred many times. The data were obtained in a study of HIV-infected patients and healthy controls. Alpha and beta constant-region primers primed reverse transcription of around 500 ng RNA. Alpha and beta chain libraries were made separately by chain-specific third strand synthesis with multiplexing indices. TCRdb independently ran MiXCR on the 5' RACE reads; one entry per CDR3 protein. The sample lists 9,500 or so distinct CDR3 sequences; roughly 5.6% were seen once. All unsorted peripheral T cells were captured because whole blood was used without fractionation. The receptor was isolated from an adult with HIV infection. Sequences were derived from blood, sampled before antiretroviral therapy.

The CDR3 sequence: CASSRRSSGRGYEQFF. CDR3 bases: TGTGCCAGCAGCCGGCGGTCTAGCGGGAGAGGGTATGAGCAGTTCTTC. J is TRBJ2-1 and V is TRBV14; TRBD2 agrees at 10 bases. V was pared by 4 bases and J by 8 bases, with 11 bases of the junction left unmatched. Germline V lookup: CDR1 SGHDN, CDR2 FVKESK. The length of the CDR3 is 16 residues.